The next 7 T cell receptor beta chains were all read from a single sample in a study of blood T cell repertoires in COVID-19. Sequenced by immunoSEQ multiplex PCR; TCRdb stores in-frame clones only, minus some. Counted here are about 280,000 clones, around 90% occurring once; the ten biggest clones make up about 3%. The material sequenced was PBMCs or T cells enriched from blood (not recorded which). The receptors here all came from a man aged 35 to 55 who had been exposed to COVID-19.

V is TRBV2 and J is TRBJ1-6; TRBD1 might be the D (6 bases). CDR1 and CDR2 (germline): SNHLY, FYNNEI. The V end lost 6 bases, the J end lost 7 bases, and 10 bases lay between the germline ends. The CDR3 covers 13 residues. The CDR3 coding sequence is TGTGCCAGCAGCTCAGGGGAAAATTCACCCCTCCACTTT. It encodes CASSSGENSPLHF.

The chain carries TRBV2 and TRBJ1-1; D call uncertain. CDR3 length equals 12 residues. The germline gives CDR1 SNHLY, CDR2 FYNNEI. V was pared by 8 bases and J by 8 bases, with 15 bases between. The DNA of the CDR3 is TGTGCCAGCCCTAACTCGGGGTACGAAGCTTTCTTT. This codes for CASPNSGYEAFF.

This clone has only one observation. The chain carries TRBV7-9 and TRBJ1-3; 8 bases agree with TRBD1. Germline V lookup: CDR1 SEHNR, CDR2 FQNEAQ (reference sequence). The CDR3 covers 15 residues. The V and J ends lost 3 bases and 4 bases, in that order; junction bases with no gene match: 5. For the CDR3, the DNA is TGTGCCAGCAGCTTGGACAGGGACCCCGGAAACACCATATATTTT. It is translated as CASSLDRDPGNTIYF.

CDR3 nucleotide sequence: TGTGCCAGCAGCTTAGGGACAGGAGGAGACACCATATATTTT. This gives the protein CASSLGTGGDTIYF. The chain couples TRBV7-6 to TRBJ1-3, with 7 bases aligning to TRBD1. The CDR3 consists of 14 residues. The V and J ends lost 1 base and 8 bases, in that order; junction bases with no gene match: 5. Per the germline V gene, CDR1 is SGHVS and CDR2 is FNYEAQ. Complete variable domain (other parts from reference TRBV7-6 and TRBJ1-3): GAGVSQSPRYKVTKRGQDVALRCDPISGHVSLYWYRQALGQGPEFLTYFNYEAQQDKSGLPNDRFSAERPEGSISTLTIQRTEQRDSAMYRCASSLGTGGDTIYFGEGSWLTVV.

CDR3 bases: TGCGCCAGCAGCCGAAAGCCATTGACAGGGGAGGAAGCTTTCTTT. Its protein is CASSRKPLTGEEAFF. J is TRBJ1-1 and V is TRBV4-1; 8 nucleotides align to TRBD1. The CDR3 extends over 15 amino acids. CDR1 is MGHRA, CDR2 YSYEKL, per germline. Losses at the gene ends were 4 bases for V and 8 bases for J; bases not matched to a gene: 12.

V and J are TRBV10-3 and TRBJ2-1; D ambiguous. Germline V gene data show CDR1 as ENHRY and CDR2 as SYGVKD. There are 13 residues in the CDR3. V was pared by 2 bases and J by 5 bases, with 7 bases between. CDR3: CAISERSDNEQFF. DNA of the CDR3: TGTGCCATCAGTGAGAGGAGCGACAATGAGCAGTTCTTC.

This sequence joins TRBV6-5 and TRBJ2-2, with D perhaps matching TRBD1 (5 bases). The germline V and J ends were trimmed by 4 bases and 3 bases, with 9 bases remaining between them. The CDR3 sequence is 14 residues long. CDR1 MNHEY and CDR2 SVGAGI come from the germline V gene. The CDR3 is CASSFQGYTGELFF. Here the CDR3 DNA reads TGTGCCAGCAGTTTCCAGGGTTACACCGGGGAGCTGTTTTTT.